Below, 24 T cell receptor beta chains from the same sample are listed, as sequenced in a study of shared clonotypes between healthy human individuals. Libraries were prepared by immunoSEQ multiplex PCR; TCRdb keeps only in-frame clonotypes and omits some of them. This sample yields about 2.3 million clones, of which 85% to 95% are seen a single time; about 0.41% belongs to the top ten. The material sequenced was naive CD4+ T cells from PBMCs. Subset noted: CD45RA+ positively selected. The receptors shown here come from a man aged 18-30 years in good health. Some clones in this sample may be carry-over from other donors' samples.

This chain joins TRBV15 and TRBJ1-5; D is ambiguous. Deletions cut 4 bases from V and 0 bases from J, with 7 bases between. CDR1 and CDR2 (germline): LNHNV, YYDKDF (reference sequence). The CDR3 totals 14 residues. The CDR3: CATSMTVSNQPQHF. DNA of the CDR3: TGTGCCACCAGCATGACGGTTAGCAATCAGCCCCAGCATTTT.

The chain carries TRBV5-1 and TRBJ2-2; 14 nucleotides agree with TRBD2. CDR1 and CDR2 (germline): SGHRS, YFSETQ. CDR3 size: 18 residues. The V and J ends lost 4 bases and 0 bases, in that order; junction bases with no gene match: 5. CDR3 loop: CASSKGLAGAPNTGELFF. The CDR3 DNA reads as TGCGCCAGCAGCAAGGGACTAGCGGGAGCCCCGAACACCGGGGAGCTGTTTTTT.

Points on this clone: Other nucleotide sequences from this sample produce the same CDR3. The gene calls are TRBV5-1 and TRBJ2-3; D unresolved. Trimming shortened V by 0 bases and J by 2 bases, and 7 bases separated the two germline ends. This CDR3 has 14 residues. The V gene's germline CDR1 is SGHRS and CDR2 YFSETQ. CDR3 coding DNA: TGCGCCAGCAGCTTGGCGGCGGACACAGATACGCAGTATTTT. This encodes CASSLAADTDTQYF.

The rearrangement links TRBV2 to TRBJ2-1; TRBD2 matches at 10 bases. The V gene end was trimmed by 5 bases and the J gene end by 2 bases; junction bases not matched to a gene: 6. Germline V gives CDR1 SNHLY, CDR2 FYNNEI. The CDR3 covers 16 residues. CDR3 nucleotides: TGTGCCAGCAGTTTCGGACTAGCGGAGGCCTACAATGAGCAGTTCTTC. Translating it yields CASSFGLAEAYNEQFF.

The CDR3 reads CASSLPSGGNTGELFF. For the CDR3, the DNA is TGTGCCAGCAGCTTACCCAGCGGAGGTAACACCGGGGAGCTGTTTTTT. The chain links TRBV7-9 to TRBJ2-2, with D tentatively TRBD2 (5 bases). CDR1 SEHNR and CDR2 FQNEAQ come from the germline V gene (reference sequence). V was trimmed by 2 bases and J by 2 bases, leaving 12 bases between them. CDR3 length: 16 amino acids.

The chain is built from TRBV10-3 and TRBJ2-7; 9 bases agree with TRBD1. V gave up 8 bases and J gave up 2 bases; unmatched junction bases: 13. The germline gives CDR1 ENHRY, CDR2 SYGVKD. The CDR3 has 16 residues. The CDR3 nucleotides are TGTGCCATCGGCCCCCCTACAGGGGGCAAAGCCTACGAGCAGTACTTC. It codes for CAIGPPTGGKAYEQYF.

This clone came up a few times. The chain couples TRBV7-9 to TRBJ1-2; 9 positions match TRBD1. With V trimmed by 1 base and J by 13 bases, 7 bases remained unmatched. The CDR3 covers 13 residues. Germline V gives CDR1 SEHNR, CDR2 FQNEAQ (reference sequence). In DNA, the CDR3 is TGTGCCAGCAGCTTAGACGCGACAGGGGGTTGCACCTTC. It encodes CASSLDATGGCTF.

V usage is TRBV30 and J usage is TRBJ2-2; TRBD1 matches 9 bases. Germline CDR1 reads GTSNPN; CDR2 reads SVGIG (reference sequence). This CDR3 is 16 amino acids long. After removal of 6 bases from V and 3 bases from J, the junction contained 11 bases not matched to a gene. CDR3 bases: TGTGCCTGCAGGACCCGGGACAGGGCGGACACCGGGGAGCTGTTTTTT. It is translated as CACRTRDRADTGELFF.

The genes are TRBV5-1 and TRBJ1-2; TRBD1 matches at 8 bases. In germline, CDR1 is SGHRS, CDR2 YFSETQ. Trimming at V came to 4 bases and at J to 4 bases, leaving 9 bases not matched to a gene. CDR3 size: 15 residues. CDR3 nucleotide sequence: TGCGCCAGCAGCCCGGACAGGGCTCTGAGCTATGGCTACACCTTC. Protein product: CASSPDRALSYGYTF.

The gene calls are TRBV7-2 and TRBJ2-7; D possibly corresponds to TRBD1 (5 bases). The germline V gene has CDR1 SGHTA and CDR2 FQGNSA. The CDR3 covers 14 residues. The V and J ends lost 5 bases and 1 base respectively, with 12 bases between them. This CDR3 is CASSLRTLSYEQYF. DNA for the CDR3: TGTGCCAGCAGCCTGCGGACACTATCCTACGAGCAGTACTTC.

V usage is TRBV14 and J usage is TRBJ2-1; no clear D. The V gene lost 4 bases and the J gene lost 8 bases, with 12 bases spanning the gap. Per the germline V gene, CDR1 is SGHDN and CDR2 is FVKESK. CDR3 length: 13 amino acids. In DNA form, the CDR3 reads TGTGCCAGCAGCCCACGCTGGGGTGATGAGCAGTTCTTC. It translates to CASSPRWGDEQFF.

The CDR3 sequence: CASSAGGRSNQPQHF. The CDR3 DNA reads TGTGCCAGCAGCGCCGGGGGGAGAAGCAATCAGCCCCAGCATTTT. This chain joins TRBV7-2 and TRBJ1-5, with D maybe TRBD1 (5 bases). This CDR3 has 15 residues. CDR1 is SGHTA and CDR2 is FQGNSA in the germline V gene. Trimming left V 5 bases short and J 1 base short, with 12 bases between. The entire variable domain, with the rest obtained from reference TRBV7-2 and TRBJ1-5, is as follows: GAGVSQSPSNKVTEKGKDVELRCDPISGHTALYWYRQSLGQGLEFLIYFQGNSAPDKSGLPSDRFSAERTGGSVSTLTIQRTQQEDSAVYLCASSAGGRSNQPQHFGDGTRLSIL.

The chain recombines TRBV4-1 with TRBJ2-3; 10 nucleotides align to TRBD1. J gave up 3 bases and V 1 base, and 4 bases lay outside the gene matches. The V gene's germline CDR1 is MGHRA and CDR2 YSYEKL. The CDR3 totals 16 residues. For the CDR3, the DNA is TGCGCCAGCAGCCAAGCGACAGGGGGCGAGACAGATACGCAGTATTTT. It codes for CASSQATGGETDTQYF.

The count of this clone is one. The CDR3 bases are TGTGCCAGCAGCGTCACAGGGGTTTGGCAGCCCCAGCATTTT. Translating it yields CASSVTGVWQPQHF. The V gene is TRBV6-1, the J gene TRBJ1-5, with 7 bases matching TRBD1. CDR3 length equals 14 residues. Germline CDR1 reads MNHNS; CDR2 reads SASEGT. Unmatched junction bases numbered 9, after V lost 6 bases and J lost 7 bases.

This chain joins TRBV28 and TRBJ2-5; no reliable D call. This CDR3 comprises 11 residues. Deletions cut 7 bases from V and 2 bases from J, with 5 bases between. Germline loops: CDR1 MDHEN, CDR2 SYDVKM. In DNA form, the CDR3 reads TGTGCCAGCAAACTGCAAGAGACCCAGTACTTC. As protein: CASKLQETQYF.

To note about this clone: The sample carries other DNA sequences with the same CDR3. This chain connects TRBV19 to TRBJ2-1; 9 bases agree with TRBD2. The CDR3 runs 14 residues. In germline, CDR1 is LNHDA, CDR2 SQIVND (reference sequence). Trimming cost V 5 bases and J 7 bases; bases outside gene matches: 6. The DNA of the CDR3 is TGTGCCAGTAGTGTGGCGCGGGGGGGAAATGAGCAGTTCTTC. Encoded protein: CASSVARGGNEQFF. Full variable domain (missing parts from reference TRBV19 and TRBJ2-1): DGGITQSPKYLFRKEGQNVTLSCEQNLNHDAMYWYRQDPGQGLRLIYYSQIVNDFQKGDIAEGYSVSREKKESFPLTVTSAQKNPTAFYLCASSVARGGNEQFFGPGTRLTVL.

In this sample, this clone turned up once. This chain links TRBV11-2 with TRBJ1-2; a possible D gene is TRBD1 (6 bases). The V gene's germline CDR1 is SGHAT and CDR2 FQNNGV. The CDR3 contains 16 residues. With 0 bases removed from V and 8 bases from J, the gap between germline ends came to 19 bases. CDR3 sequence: CASSLDTGRQAHGYTF. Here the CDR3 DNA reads TGTGCCAGCAGCTTAGATACCGGGAGACAGGCCCACGGCTACACCTTC.

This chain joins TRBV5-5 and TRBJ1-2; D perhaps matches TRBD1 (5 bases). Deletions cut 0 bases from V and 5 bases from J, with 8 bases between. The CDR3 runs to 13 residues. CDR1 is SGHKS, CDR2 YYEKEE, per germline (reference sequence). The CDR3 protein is CASSLGGEYGYTF. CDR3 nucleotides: TGTGCCAGCAGCTTGGGAGGGGAGTATGGCTACACCTTC.

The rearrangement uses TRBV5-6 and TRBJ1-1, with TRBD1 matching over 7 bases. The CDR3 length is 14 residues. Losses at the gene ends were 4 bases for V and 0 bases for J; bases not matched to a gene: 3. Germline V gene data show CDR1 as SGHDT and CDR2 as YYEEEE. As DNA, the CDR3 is TGTGCCAGCAGCCCGGACAGGATGAACACTGAAGCTTTCTTT. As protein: CASSPDRMNTEAFF.

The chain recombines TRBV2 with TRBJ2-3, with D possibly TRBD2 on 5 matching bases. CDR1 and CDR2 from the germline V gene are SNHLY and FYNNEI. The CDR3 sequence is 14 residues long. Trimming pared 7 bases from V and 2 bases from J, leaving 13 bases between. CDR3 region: CASTPLTTTDTQYF. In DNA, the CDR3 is TGTGCCAGCACCCCCCTGACTACCACAGATACGCAGTATTTT.

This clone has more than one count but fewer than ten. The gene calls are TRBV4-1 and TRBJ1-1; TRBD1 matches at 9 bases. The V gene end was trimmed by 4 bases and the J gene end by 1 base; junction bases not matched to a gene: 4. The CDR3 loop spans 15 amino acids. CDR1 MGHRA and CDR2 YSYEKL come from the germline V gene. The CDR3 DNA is TGCGCCAGCAGCCTACAGGGGGCATCGAACACTGAAGCTTTCTTT. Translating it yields CASSLQGASNTEAFF.

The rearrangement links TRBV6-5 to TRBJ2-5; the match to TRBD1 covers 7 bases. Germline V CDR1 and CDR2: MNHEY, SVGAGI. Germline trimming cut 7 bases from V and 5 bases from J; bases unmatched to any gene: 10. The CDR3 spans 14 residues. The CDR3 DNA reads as TGTGCCAGCAAAGAATTAGGGGGCGACGAGACCCAGTACTTC. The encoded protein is CASKELGGDETQYF.

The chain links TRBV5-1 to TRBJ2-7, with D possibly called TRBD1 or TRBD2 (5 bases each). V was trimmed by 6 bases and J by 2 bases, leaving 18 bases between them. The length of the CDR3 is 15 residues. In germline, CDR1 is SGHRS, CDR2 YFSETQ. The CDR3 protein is CASKWDPTKAYEQYF. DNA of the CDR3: TGCGCCAGCAAGTGGGACCCAACAAAGGCCTACGAGCAGTACTTC.

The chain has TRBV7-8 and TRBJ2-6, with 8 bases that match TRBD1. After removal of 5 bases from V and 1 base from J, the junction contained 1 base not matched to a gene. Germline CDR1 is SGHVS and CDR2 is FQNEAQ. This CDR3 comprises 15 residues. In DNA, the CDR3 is TGTGCCAGCAGCAGACAGGGGTCTGGGGCCAACGTCCTGACTTTC. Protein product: CASSRQGSGANVLTF.